The 5 T cell receptor beta chains listed next were all sequenced from one sample in a study of blood T cell repertoires in COVID-19. Clones were sequenced by immunoSEQ multiplex PCR, and TCRdb holds only the in-frame ones, with some missing. In the table there are 150,000 to 200,000 clones, around 82% of which are singletons. Sequences were obtained from peripheral blood. These receptors all come from a woman aged 80 or older with acute or convalescent COVID-19.

The rearrangement links TRBV10-3 to TRBJ2-7, with TRBD1 matching over 8 bases. The junction had 7 bases not matched to a gene; V was cut back by 4 bases and J by 5 bases. The CDR3 runs 14 residues. The germline gives CDR1 ENHRY, CDR2 SYGVKD. CDR3 protein: CAISGGQGINEQYF. CDR3 bases: TGTGCCATCAGTGGCGGACAGGGAATCAACGAGCAGTACTTC.

J is TRBJ1-2 and V is TRBV19; 8 bases match TRBD1. Germline CDR1 reads LNHDA; CDR2 reads SQIVND (reference sequence). This CDR3 region has 14 residues. The ends lost 8 bases at V and 2 bases at J; junction bases unmatched: 7. CDR3 sequence (DNA): TGTGCCAGTTCTCCCCGGACAGGGAACTATGGCTACACCTTC. It yields the protein CASSPRTGNYGYTF.

This clone appeared a single time. The rearrangement links TRBV27 to TRBJ2-4, with D tentatively TRBD1 (7 bases). The CDR3 is 15 amino acids. Germline assignment: CDR1 MNHEY and CDR2 SMNVEV (reference sequence). The V end was cut by 4 bases, the J end by 6 bases, with 16 bases between. CDR3 bases: TGTGCCAGCAGTTCGCAGGGGGGCCCCGTAAACATTCAGTACTTC. As protein: CASSSQGGPVNIQYF.

J is TRBJ2-3 and V is TRBV19, with TRBD1 matching over 8 bases. The J segment lost 1 base and the V segment lost 7 bases, leaving 4 bases of the junction unmatched. This CDR3 comprises 14 residues. Germline loops: CDR1 LNHDA, CDR2 SQIVND (reference sequence). CDR3 coding DNA: TGTGCCAGTATGCAGGGGGCGGGCACAGATACGCAGTATTTT. Its protein is CASMQGAGTDTQYF.

The CDR3 DNA reads TGCAGCGTCCTTACGGTAAATACGCAGTATTTT. Translated, it gives CSVLTVNTQYF. This chain uses TRBV29-1 with TRBJ2-3; D unclear. V lost 6 bases to trimming and J lost 7 bases, with 11 bases between them. Germline V gives CDR1 SQVTM, CDR2 ANQGSEA. CDR3 length equals 11 residues.